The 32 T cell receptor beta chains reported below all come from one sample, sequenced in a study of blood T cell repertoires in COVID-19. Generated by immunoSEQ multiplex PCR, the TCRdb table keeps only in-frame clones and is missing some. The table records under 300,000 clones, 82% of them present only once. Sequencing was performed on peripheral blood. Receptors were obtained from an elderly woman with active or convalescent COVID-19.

The CDR3 loop is CASSQEREILSGNTIYF. CDR3 nucleotides: TGTGCCAGCAGCCAAGAACGCGAGATTCTCTCTGGAAACACCATATATTTT. The chain recombines TRBV3-1 (or the pseudogene TRBV3-2) with TRBJ1-3; unclear D gene. CDR1 LGHDT and CDR2 YNNKEL come from the germline V gene (reference sequence). V lost 0 bases, J lost 0 bases, and 12 bases lay in between. The CDR3 contains 17 residues.

CDR3 sequence: CASSYSYRSEKLFF. The CDR3 DNA reads as TGTGCCAGCAGTTACTCGTACCGCAGTGAAAAACTGTTTTTT. V gene TRBV6-5 combines with J gene TRBJ1-4, with no clear D. CDR3 length: 14 amino acids. V gave up 0 bases and J gave up 7 bases, with 9 bases separating them. Per germline, CDR1 MNHEY and CDR2 SVGAGI.

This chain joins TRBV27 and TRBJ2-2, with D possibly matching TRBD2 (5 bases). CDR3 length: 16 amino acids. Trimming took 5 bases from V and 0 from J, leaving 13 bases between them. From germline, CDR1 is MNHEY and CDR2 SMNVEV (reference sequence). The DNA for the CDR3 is TGTGCCAGCAGTCTTACCTGGACTTCGAACACCGGGGAGCTGTTTTTT. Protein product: CASSLTWTSNTGELFF.

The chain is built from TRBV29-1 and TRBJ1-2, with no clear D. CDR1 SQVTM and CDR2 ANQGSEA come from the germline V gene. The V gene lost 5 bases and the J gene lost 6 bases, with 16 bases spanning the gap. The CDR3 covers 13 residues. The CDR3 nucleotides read TGCAGCGTTTTAGCGGCGTCGCGGGATGGCTACACCTTC. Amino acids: CSVLAASRDGYTF.

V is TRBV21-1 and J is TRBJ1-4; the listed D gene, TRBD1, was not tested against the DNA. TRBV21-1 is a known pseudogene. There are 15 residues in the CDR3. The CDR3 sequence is CASQKQGAGNEKLFF. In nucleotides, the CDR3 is TGTGCCAGCCAAAAGCAAGGGGCAGGGAATGAAAAACTGTTTTTT.

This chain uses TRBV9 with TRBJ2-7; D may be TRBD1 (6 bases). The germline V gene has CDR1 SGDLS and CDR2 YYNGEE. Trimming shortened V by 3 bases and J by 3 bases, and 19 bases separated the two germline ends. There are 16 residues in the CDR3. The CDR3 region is CASSARDTFKVYEQYF. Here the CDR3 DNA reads TGTGCCAGCAGCGCAAGGGACACCTTTAAGGTCTACGAGCAGTACTTC. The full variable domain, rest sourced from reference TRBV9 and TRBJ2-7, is DSGVTQTPKHLITATGQRVTLRCSPRSGDLSVYWYQQSLDQGLQFLIQYYNGEERAKGNILERFSAQQFPDLHSELNLSSLELGDSALYFCASSARDTFKVYEQYFGPGTRLTVT.

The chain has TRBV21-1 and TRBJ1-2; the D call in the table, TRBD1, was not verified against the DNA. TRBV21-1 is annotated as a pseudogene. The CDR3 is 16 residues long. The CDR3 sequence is CASSSEGGREGRGYTF. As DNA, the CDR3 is TGTGCCAGCAGCTCCGAAGGTGGCAGGGAAGGTCGTGGCTACACCTTC.

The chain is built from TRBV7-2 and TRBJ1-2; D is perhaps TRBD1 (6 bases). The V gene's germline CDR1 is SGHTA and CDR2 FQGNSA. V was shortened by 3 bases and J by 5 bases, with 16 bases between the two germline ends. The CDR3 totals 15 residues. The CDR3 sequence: CASSLAPGQSYGYTF. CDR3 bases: TGTGCCAGCAGCTTGGCTCCTGGACAGTCTTATGGCTACACCTTC.

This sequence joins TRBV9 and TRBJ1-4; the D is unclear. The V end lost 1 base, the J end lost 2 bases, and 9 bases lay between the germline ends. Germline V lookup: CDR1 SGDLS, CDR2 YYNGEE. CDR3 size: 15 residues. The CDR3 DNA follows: TGTGCCAGCAGCGTATTTAGCCGGACTAATGAAAAACTGTTTTTT. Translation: CASSVFSRTNEKLFF.

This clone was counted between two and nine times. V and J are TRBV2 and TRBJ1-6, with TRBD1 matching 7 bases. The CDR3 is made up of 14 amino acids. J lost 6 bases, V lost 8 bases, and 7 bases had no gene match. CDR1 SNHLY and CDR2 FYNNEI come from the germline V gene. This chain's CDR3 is CASFGQALNSPLHF. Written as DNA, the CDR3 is TGTGCCAGCTTCGGACAGGCTCTTAATTCACCCCTCCACTTT.

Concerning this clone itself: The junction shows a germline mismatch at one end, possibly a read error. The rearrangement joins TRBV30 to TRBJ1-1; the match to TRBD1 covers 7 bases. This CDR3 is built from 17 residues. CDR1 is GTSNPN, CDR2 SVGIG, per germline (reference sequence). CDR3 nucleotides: TGTGCCTGGAGTACCGGGCCCCCGGGACAGCAGAACCCTGAAGCTTTCTTT. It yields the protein CAWSTGPPGQQNPEAFF. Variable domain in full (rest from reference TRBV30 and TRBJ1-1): SQTIHQWPATLVQPVGSPLSLECTVEGTSNPNLYWYRQAAGRGLQLLFYSVGIGQISSEVPQNLSASRPQDRQFILSSKKLLLSDSGFYLCAWSTGPPGQQNPEAFFGQGTRLTVV.

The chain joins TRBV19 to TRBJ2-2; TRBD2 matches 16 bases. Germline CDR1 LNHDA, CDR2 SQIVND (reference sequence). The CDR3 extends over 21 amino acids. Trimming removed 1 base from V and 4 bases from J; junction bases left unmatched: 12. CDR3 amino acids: CASSIGIRGLAGGLGTGELFF. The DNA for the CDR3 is TGTGCCAGTAGTATAGGAATCAGGGGACTAGCGGGGGGGCTTGGCACCGGGGAGCTGTTTTTT.

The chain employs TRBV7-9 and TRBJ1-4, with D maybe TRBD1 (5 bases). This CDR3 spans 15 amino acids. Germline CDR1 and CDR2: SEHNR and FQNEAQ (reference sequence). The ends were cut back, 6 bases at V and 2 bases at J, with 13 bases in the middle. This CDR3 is CASSFVWGTNEKLFF. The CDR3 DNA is TGTGCCAGCAGTTTCGTGTGGGGCACTAATGAAAAACTGTTTTTT.

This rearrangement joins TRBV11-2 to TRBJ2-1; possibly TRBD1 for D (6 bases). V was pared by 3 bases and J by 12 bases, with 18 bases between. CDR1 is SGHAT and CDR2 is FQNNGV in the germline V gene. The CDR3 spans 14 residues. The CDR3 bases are TGTGCCAGCAGCTTTCAGATAAGGACAGAGGGGCAGTTCTTC. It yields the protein CASSFQIRTEGQFF.

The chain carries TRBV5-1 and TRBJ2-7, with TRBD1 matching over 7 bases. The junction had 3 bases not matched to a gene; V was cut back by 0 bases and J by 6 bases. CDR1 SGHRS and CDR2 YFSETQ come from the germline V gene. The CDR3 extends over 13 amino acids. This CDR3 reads CASSLVGQIEQYF. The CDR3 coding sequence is TGCGCCAGCAGCTTGGTGGGACAGATCGAGCAGTACTTC.

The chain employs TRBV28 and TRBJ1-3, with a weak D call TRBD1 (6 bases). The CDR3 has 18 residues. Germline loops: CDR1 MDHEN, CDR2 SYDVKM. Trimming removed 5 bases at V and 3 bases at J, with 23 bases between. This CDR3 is CASSPLREGGKGGNTIYF. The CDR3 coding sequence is TGTGCCAGCAGTCCCCTCCGGGAAGGGGGAAAAGGTGGAAACACCATATATTTT. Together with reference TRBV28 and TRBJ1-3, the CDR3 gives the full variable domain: DVKVTQSSRYLVKRTGEKVFLECVQDMDHENMFWYRQDPGLGLRLIYFSYDVKMKEKGDIPEGYSVSREKKERFSLILESASTNQTSMYLCASSPLREGGKGGNTIYFGEGSWLTVV.

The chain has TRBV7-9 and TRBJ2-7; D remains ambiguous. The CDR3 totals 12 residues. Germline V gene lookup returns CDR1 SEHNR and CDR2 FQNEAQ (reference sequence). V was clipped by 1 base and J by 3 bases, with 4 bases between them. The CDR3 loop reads CASSLEYYEQYF. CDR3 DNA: TGTGCCAGCAGCTTAGAATACTACGAGCAGTACTTC.

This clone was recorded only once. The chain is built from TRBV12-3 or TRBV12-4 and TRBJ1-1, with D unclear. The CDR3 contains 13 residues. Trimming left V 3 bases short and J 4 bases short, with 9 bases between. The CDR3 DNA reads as TGTGCCAGCAGTTTCCGCGGTGGCACTGAAGCTTTCTTT. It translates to CASSFRGGTEAFF.

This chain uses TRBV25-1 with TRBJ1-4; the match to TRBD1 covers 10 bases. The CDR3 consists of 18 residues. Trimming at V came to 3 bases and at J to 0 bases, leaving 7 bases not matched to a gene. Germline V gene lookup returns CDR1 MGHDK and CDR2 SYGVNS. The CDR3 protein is CASSDSPGTGATNEKLFF. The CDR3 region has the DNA TGTGCCAGCAGTGACTCACCCGGGACAGGGGCAACTAATGAAAAACTGTTTTTT.

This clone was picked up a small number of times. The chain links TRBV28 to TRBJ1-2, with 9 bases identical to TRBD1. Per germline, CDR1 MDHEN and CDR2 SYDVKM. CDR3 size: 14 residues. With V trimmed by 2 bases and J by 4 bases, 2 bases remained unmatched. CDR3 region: CASSLPGQGYGYTF. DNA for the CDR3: TGTGCCAGCAGTTTACCGGGACAGGGCTATGGCTACACCTTC.

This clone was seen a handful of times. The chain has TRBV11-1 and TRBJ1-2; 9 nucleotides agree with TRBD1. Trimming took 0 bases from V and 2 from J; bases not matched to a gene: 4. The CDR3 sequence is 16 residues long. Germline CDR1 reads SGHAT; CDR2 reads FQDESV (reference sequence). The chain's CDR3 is CASSLAPGTGNYGYTF. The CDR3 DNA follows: TGTGCCAGCAGCTTAGCCCCCGGGACAGGGAACTATGGCTACACCTTC. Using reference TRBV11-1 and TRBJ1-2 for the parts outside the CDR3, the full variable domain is EAEVAQSPRYKITEKSQAVAFWCDPISGHATLYWYRQILGQGPELLVQFQDESVVDDSQLPKDRFSAERLKGVDSTLKIQPAELGDSAMYLCASSLAPGTGNYGYTFGSGTRLTVV.

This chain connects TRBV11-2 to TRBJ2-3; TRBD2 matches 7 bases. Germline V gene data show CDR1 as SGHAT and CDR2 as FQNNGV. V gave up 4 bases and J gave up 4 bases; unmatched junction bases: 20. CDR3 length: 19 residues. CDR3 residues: CASSWRPSPGLVSADTQYF. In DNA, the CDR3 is TGTGCCAGCAGCTGGAGGCCCTCTCCCGGACTAGTAAGCGCAGATACGCAGTATTTT. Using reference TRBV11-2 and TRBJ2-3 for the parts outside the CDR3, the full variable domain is EAGVAQSPRYKIIEKRQSVAFWCNPISGHATLYWYQQILGQGPKLLIQFQNNGVVDDSQLPKDRFSAERLKGVDSTLKIQPAKLEDSAVYLCASSWRPSPGLVSADTQYFGPGTRLTVL.

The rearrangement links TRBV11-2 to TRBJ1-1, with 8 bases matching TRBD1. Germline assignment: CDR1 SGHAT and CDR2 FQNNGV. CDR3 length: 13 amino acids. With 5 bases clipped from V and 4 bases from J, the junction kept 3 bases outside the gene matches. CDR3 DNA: TGTGCCAGCAGCGCACAGGGGGGCACTGAAGCTTTCTTT. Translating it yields CASSAQGGTEAFF.

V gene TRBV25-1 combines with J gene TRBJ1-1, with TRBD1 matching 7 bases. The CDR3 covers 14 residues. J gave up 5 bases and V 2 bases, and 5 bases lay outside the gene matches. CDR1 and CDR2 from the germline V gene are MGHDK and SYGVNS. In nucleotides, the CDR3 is TGTGCCAGCAGTGAACGACAGGGAGAGACTGAAGCTTTCTTT. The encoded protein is CASSERQGETEAFF.

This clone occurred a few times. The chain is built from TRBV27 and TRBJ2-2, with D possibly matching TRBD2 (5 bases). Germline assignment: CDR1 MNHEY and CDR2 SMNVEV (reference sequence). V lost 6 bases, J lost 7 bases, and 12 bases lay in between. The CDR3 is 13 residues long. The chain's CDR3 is CASSLAQLGELFF. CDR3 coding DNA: TGTGCCAGCAGCCTAGCCCAACTCGGGGAGCTGTTTTTT.

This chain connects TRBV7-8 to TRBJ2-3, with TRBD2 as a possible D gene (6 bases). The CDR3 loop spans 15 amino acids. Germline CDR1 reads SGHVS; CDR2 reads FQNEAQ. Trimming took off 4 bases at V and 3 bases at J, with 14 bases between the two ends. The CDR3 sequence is CASSSLDYSTDTQYF. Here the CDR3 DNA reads TGTGCCAGCAGCTCTCTGGACTATTCTACAGATACGCAGTATTTT.

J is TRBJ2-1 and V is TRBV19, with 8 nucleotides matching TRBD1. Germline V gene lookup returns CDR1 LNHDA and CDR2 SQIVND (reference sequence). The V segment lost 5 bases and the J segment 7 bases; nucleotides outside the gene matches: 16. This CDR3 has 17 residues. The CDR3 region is CASSGTGSHSPQNEQFF. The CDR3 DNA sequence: TGTGCCAGTAGTGGGACAGGATCTCATTCACCGCAAAATGAGCAGTTCTTC.

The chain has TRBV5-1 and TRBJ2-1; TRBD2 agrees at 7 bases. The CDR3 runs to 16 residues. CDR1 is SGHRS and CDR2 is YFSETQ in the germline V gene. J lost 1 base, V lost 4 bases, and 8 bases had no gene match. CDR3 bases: TGCGCCAGCAGCCTTGGGGGGGTTGGTTCCTACAATGAGCAGTTCTTC. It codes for CASSLGGVGSYNEQFF.

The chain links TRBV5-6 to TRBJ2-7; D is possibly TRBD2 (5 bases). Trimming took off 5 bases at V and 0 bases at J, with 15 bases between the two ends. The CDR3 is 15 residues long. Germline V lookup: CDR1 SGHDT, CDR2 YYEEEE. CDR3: CASRFAGLSSYEQYF. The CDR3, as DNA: TGTGCCAGCAGGTTTGCGGGCCTTTCCTCCTACGAGCAGTACTTC.

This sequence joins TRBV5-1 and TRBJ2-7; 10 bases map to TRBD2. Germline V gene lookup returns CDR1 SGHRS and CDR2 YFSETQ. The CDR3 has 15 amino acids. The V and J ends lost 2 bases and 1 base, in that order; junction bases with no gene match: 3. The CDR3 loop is CASSLRTSGSYEQYF. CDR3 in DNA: TGCGCCAGCAGCTTACGGACTAGCGGTTCCTACGAGCAGTACTTC.

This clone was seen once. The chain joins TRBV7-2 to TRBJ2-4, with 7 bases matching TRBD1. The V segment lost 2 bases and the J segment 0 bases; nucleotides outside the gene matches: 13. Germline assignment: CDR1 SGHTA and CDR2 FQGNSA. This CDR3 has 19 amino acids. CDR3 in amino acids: CASSLWANWGQRAKNIQYF. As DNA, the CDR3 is TGTGCCAGCAGCTTATGGGCGAACTGGGGACAGAGAGCCAAAAACATTCAGTACTTC.

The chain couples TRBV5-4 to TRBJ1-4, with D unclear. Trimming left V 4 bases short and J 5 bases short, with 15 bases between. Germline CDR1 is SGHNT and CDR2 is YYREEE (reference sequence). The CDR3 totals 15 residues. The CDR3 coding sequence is TGTGCCAGCAGCCCCTCCCCGGGTTTCAATGAAAAACTGTTTTTT. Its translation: CASSPSPGFNEKLFF.